This TCR beta chain originates from a study of T cell changes during pregnancy in multiple sclerosis. The CDR3 spans 16 residues. V was clipped by 1 base and J by 7 bases; unmatched bases: 10. CDR1 SGHAT and CDR2 FQNNGV come from the germline V gene. The table came from immunoSEQ multiplex PCR; TCRdb's copy has only in-frame clones and leaves some out. The sample records under 40,000 clones, approximately 91% being singletons. The rearrangement links TRBV11-2 to TRBJ2-7; 10 positions match TRBD2. The sample in question was peripheral blood, obtained in the second trimester of pregnancy. This receptor was taken from a female donor in good health, enrolled as a control in a pregnancy study. CDR3 DNA sequence: TGTGCCAGCAGCTTAGCAATCCCAGTAGCGGGGGGTGAGCAGTACTTC. This gives the protein CASSLAIPVAGGEQYF.